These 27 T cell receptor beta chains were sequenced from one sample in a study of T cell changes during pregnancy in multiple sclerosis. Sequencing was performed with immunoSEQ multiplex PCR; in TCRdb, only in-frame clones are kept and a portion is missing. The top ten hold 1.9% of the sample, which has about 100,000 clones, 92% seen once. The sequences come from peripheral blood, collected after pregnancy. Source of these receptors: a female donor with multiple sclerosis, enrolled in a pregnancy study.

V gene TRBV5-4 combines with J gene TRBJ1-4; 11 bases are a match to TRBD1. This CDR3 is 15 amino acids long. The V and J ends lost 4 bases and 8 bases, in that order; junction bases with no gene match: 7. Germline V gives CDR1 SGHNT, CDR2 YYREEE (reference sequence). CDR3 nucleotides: TGTGCCAGCAGCAGCTCCGGGACAGGGGGGGAAAAACTGTTTTTT. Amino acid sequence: CASSSSGTGGEKLFF. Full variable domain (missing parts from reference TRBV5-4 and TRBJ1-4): ETGVTQSPTHLIKTRGQQVTLRCSSQSGHNTVSWYQQALGQGPQFIFQYYREEENGRGNFPPRFSGLQFPNYSSELNVNALELDDSALYLCASSSSGTGGEKLFFGSGTQLSVL.

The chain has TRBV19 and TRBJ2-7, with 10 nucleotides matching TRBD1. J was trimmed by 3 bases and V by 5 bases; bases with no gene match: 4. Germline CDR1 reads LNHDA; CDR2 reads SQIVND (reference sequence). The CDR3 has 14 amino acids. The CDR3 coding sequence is TGTGCCAGTAGTCCCAGGACAGGGGGCTACGAGCAGTACTTC. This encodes CASSPRTGGYEQYF.

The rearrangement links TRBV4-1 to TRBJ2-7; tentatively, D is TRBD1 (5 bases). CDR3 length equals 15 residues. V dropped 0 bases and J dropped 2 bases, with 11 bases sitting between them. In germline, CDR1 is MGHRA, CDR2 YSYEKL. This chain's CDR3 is CASSQDQGHPYEQYF. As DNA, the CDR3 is TGCGCCAGCAGCCAAGATCAAGGACACCCCTACGAGCAGTACTTC.

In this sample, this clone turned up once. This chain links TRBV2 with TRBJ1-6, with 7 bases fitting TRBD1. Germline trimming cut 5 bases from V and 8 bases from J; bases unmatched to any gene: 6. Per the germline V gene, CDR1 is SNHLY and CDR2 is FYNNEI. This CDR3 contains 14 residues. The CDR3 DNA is TGTGCCAGCAGTTTTATAACAGGGGATTCACCCCTCCACTTT. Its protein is CASSFITGDSPLHF.

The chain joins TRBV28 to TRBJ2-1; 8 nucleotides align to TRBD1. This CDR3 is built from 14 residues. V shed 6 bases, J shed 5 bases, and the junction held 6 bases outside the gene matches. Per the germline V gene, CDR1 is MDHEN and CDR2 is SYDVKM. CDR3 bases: TGTGCCAGCAGCTGGGACAGGAGAAACAATGAGCAGTTCTTC. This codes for CASSWDRRNNEQFF.

The chain's CDR3 is CASSYFRDRGAVERGPYEQFF. CDR3 sequence (DNA): TGTGCCAGCAGTTACTTCCGGGACAGGGGGGCGGTGGAGCGCGGTCCGTATGAGCAGTTCTTC. The gene calls are TRBV6-8 and TRBJ2-1; 11 nucleotides align to TRBD1. Per the germline V gene, CDR1 is MNHGY and CDR2 is SAAAGT. Trimming took 1 base from V and 8 from J; bases not matched to a gene: 22. The CDR3 covers 21 residues.

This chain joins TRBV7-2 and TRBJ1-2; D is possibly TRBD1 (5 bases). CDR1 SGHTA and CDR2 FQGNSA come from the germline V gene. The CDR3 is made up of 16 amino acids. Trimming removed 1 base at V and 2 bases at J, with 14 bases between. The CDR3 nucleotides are TGTGCCAGCAGCTTAGTGGCGGCAGGGAGGAACTATGGCTACACCTTC. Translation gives CASSLVAAGRNYGYTF.

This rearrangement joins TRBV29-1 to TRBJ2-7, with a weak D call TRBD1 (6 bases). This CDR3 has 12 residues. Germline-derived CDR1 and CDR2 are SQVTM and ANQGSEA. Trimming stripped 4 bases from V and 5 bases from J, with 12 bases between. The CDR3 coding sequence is TGCAGCGTTGTGTTCAGGGACAACGAGCAGTACTTC. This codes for CSVVFRDNEQYF.

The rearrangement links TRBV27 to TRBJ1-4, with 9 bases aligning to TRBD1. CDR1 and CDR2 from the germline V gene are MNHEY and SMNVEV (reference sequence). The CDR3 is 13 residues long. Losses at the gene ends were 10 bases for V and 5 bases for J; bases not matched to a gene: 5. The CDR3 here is CATGDRVNEKLFF. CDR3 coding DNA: TGTGCCACCGGGGACAGGGTGAATGAAAAACTGTTTTTT.

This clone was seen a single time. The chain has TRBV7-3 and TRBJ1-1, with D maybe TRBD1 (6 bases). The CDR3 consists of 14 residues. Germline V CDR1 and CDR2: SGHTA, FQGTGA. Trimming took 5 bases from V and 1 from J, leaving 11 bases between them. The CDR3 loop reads CASSPQGTNTEAFF. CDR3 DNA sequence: TGTGCCAGCAGCCCTCAGGGGACGAACACTGAAGCTTTCTTT.

The DNA of the CDR3 is TGTGCCAGCAGTTTATCGACTGGGACAGCCTACACCGGGGAGCTGTTTTTT. It is translated as CASSLSTGTAYTGELFF. The J gene is TRBJ2-2, the V gene TRBV27; TRBD1 aligns across 7 bases. Germline-derived CDR1 and CDR2 are MNHEY and SMNVEV (reference sequence). V was clipped by 0 bases and J by 3 bases; unmatched bases: 7. CDR3 length: 17 residues.

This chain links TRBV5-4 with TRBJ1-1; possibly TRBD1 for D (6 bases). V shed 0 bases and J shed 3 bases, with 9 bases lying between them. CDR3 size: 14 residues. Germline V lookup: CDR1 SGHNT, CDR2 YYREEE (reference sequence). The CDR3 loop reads CASSLETGYTEAFF. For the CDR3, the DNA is TGTGCCAGCAGCTTGGAAACAGGGTACACTGAAGCTTTCTTT. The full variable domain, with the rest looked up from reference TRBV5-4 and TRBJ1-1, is ETGVTQSPTHLIKTRGQQVTLRCSSQSGHNTVSWYQQALGQGPQFIFQYYREEENGRGNFPPRFSGLQFPNYSSELNVNALELDDSALYLCASSLETGYTEAFFGQGTRLTVV.

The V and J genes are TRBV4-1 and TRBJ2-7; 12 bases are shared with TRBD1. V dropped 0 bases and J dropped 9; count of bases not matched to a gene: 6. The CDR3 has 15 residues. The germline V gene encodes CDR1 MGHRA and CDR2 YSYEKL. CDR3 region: CASSQDRDRGRVQYF. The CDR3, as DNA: TGCGCCAGCAGCCAAGACCGGGACAGGGGGCGGGTGCAGTACTTC.

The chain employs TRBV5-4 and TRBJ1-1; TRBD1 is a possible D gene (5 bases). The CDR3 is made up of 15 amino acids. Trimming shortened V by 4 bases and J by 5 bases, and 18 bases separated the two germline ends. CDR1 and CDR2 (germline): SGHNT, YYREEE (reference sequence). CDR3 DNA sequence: TGTGCCAGCAGCCGCTGGGGGGGAAGAAGGACTGAAGCTTTCTTT. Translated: CASSRWGGRRTEAFF.

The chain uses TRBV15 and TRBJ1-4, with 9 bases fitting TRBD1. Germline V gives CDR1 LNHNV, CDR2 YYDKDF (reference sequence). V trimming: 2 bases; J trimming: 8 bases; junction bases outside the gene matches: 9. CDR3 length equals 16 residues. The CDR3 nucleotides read TGTGCCACCAGCAGACCGAGGACAGGGGTACTCGAAAAACTGTTTTTT. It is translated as CATSRPRTGVLEKLFF.

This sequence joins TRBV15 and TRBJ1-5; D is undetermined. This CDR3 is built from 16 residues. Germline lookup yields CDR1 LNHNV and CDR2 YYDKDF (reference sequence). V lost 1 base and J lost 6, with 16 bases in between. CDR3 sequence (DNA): TGTGCCACCAGCAGAGTAGGATGGGTTGAGGCTCAGCCCCAGCATTTT. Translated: CATSRVGWVEAQPQHF.

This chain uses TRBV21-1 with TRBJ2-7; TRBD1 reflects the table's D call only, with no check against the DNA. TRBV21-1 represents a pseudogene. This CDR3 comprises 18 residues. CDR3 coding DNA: TGTGCCAGCAGCAAACCGAATGGAGACAGGGTACCCTTTCCCGAGCAGTACTTC. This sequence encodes CASSKPNGDRVPFPEQYF.

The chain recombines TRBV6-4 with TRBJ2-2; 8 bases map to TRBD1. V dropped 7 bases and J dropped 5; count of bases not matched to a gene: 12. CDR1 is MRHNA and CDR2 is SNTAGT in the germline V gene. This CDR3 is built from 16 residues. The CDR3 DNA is TGTGCCAGCAAATTCCAAGCAGGGGGCAAGACCGGGGAGCTGTTTTTT. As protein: CASKFQAGGKTGELFF.

CDR3 region: CASSRAGNTIYF. The DNA of the CDR3 is TGTGCCAGTAGCAGGGCTGGAAACACCATATATTTT. The rearrangement links TRBV19 to TRBJ1-3, with D possibly matching TRBD1 (5 bases). V shed 6 bases and J shed 2 bases, with 5 bases lying between them. Germline values: CDR1 LNHDA, CDR2 SQIVND (reference sequence). The CDR3 has 12 amino acids.

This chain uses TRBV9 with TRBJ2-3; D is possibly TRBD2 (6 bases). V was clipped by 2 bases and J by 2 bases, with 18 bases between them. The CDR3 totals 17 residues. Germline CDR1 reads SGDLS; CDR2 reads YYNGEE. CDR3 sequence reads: CASSVRPGLHSTDTQYF. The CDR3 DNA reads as TGTGCCAGCAGCGTCCGACCGGGACTCCACTCCACAGATACGCAGTATTTT.

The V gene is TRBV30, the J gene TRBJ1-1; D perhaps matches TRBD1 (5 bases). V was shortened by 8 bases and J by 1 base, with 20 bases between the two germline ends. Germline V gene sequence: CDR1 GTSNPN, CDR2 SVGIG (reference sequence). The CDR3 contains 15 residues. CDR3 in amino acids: CATPRSTTENTEAFF. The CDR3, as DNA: TGTGCCACCCCAAGAAGTACGACAGAGAACACTGAAGCTTTCTTT.

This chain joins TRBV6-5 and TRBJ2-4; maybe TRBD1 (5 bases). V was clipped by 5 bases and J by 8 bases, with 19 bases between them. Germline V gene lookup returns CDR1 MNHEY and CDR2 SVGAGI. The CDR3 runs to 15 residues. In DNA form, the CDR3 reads TGTGCCAGCAGTCCTCGACAGTTCCCCCCCCACATTCAGTACTTC. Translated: CASSPRQFPPHIQYF.

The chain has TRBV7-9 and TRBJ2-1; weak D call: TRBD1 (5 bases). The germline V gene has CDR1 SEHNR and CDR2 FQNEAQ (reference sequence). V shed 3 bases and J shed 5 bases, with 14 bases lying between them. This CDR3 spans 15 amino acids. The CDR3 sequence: CASSFQGHNNNEQFF. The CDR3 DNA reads TGTGCCAGCAGCTTCCAAGGACATAATAACAATGAGCAGTTCTTC. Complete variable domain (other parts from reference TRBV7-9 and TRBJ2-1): DTGVSQNPRHKITKRGQNVTFRCDPISEHNRLYWYRQTLGQGPEFLTYFQNEAQLEKSRLLSDRFSAERPKGSFSTLEIQRTEQGDSAMYLCASSFQGHNNNEQFFGPGTRLTVL.

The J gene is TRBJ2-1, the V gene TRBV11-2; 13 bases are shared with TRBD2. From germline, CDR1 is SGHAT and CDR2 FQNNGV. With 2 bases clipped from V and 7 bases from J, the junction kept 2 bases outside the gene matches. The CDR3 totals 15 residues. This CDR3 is CASSLRTSGRNEQFF. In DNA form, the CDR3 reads TGTGCCAGCAGCTTAAGGACTAGCGGGAGAAATGAGCAGTTCTTC.

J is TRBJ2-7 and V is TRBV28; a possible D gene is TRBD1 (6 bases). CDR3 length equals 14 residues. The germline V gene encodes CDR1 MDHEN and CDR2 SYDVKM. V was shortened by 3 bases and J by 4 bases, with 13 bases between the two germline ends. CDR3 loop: CASSFTGQRYEQYF. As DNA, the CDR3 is TGTGCCAGCAGTTTTACGGGACAACGATACGAGCAGTACTTC.

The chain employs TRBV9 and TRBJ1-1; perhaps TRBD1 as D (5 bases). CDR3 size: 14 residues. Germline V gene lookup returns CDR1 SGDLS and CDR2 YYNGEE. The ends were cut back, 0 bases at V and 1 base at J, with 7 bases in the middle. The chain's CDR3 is CASSVDQGNTEAFF. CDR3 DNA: TGTGCCAGCAGCGTAGACCAGGGGAACACTGAAGCTTTCTTT.

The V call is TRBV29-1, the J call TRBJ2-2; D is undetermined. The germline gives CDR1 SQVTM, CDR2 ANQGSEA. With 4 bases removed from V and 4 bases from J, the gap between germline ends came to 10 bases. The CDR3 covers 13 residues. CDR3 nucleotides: TGCAGCGTTGTCACAGATCGCACCGGGGAGCTGTTTTTT. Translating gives CSVVTDRTGELFF.